This is a list of T cell receptor beta chains from one sample in a study of cytomegalovirus exposure and HLA in healthy donors. Profiled with immunoSEQ multiplex PCR; TCRdb holds only in-frame clones, not every one. In the table there are fewer than 200,000 clones, 82% of which are singletons. The sample taken for sequencing was PBMCs. Source of these receptors: a woman between 50 and 59 years old in good health and CMV-seronegative. Both conserved end residues are part of each CDR3. Each record gives: J gene, clone size, D gene, V gene, CDR3 DNA, CDR3 protein. The D gene is left open where the match is weak. Clone size appears in some rows only: once, few, many, or a class for an expanded clone.

J gene: TRBJ1-5; clone size: NA; D gene: NA; V gene: TRBV4-1; CDR3 DNA: TGCGCCAGCAGCCAAGAGCGAGCGGGAGGACATAGCAATCAGCCCCAGCATTTT; CDR3 protein: CASSQERAGGHSNQPQHF
J gene: TRBJ2-3; clone size: NA; D gene: NA; V gene: TRBV29-1; CDR3 DNA: TGCAGCGCTCGATCCAGGCGGGCCGGGTACGGGGTTTCAACAGATACGCAGTATTTT; CDR3 protein: CSARSRRAGYGVSTDTQYF
J gene: TRBJ2-5; clone size: NA; D gene: NA; V gene: TRBV20-1; CDR3 DNA: TGCAGTCCGTTTTACAGGGTCCAGTACTTC; CDR3 protein: CSPFYRVQYF
J gene: TRBJ2-1; clone size: NA; D gene: NA; V gene: TRBV7-8; CDR3 DNA: TGTGCCAGCAGCTTAGGCGGCGGCTCCTACAATGAGCAGTTCTTC; CDR3 protein: CASSLGGGSYNEQFF
J gene: TRBJ1-1; clone size: NA; D gene: NA; V gene: TRBV5-1; CDR3 DNA: TGCGCCAGCAGCTTGGGGTTGATCGGCACTGAAGCTTTCTTT; CDR3 protein: CASSLGLIGTEAFF
J gene: TRBJ1-5; clone size: NA; D gene: NA; V gene: TRBV6-5; CDR3 DNA: TGTGCCAGCAGAAAGGACAGCTATAGCAATCAGCCCCAGCATTTT; CDR3 protein: CASRKDSYSNQPQHF
J gene: TRBJ2-7; clone size: NA; D gene: TRBD2; V gene: TRBV6-1; CDR3 DNA: TGTGCCAGCAGTGAAAAGGTAGCGGGGAGCTCCTACGAGCAGTACTTC; CDR3 protein: CASSEKVAGSSYEQYF
J gene: TRBJ1-3; clone size: NA; D gene: NA; V gene: TRBV7-9; CDR3 DNA: TGTGCCAGCAGGCAGGGATCTGGAAACACCATATATTTT; CDR3 protein: CASRQGSGNTIYF
J gene: TRBJ2-1; clone size: few; D gene: NA; V gene: TRBV21-1; CDR3 DNA: TGTGCCAGCAGCAAAGTAACCGGACAGGAGAACAATGAGCAGTTCTTC; CDR3 protein: CASSKVTGQENNEQFF
J gene: TRBJ1-3; clone size: few; D gene: NA; V gene: TRBV19; CDR3 DNA: TGTGCCAGTAGGGAGTTCTCTGGAAACACCATATATTTT; CDR3 protein: CASREFSGNTIYF
J gene: TRBJ2-7; clone size: NA; D gene: NA; V gene: TRBV19; CDR3 DNA: TGTGCCAGTAGTCCACGCGGAGGGATACACGAGCAGTACTTC; CDR3 protein: CASSPRGGIHEQYF
J gene: TRBJ1-1; clone size: NA; D gene: NA; V gene: TRBV7-6; CDR3 DNA: TGTGCCAGCAGACTCCTAACAGGATGGTCCGAAGCTTTCTTT; CDR3 protein: CASRLLTGWSEAFF
J gene: TRBJ1-2; clone size: NA; D gene: TRBD1; V gene: TRBV11-2; CDR3 DNA: TGTGCCAGCAGCTCTATAGCCAACAGGGGGCTTGTCTATGGCTACACCTTC; CDR3 protein: CASSSIANRGLVYGYTF
J gene: TRBJ1-5; clone size: NA; D gene: NA; V gene: TRBV10-3; CDR3 DNA: TGTGCCATCAGTGCGGGACAAAATAGCAATCAGCCCCAGCATTTT; CDR3 protein: CAISAGQNSNQPQHF
J gene: TRBJ2-5; clone size: NA; D gene: NA; V gene: TRBV2; CDR3 DNA: TGTGCCAGCAGTGAACCAGGCTTTGGAGAGACCCAGTACTTC; CDR3 protein: CASSEPGFGETQYF
J gene: TRBJ1-2; clone size: NA; D gene: TRBD1; V gene: TRBV2; CDR3 DNA: TGTGCCAGCAGTTCAGGACAGGGATTGGGTGGCTACACCTTC; CDR3 protein: CASSSGQGLGGYTF
J gene: TRBJ2-4; clone size: NA; D gene: TRBD2; V gene: TRBV5-4; CDR3 DNA: TGTGCCAGCAGCCCGGCCAGCGGGGGACCCCTCATTCAGTACTTC; CDR3 protein: CASSPASGGPLIQYF
J gene: TRBJ2-1; clone size: once; D gene: TRBD1; V gene: TRBV27; CDR3 DNA: TGTGCCAGCAGTTTAGACAGGGTGGGCGATGAGCAGTTCTTC; CDR3 protein: CASSLDRVGDEQFF
J gene: TRBJ2-3; clone size: NA; D gene: TRBD2; V gene: TRBV27; CDR3 DNA: TGTGCCAGCAGTTTATCACCGGCGATCGGGGACCGGGAGGGCACAGATACGCAGTATTTT; CDR3 protein: CASSLSPAIGDREGTDTQYF
J gene: TRBJ2-6; clone size: NA; D gene: NA; V gene: TRBV15; CDR3 DNA: TGTGCCACCAGCTTGCCGACTGCACCTGGGGCCAACGTCCTGACTTTC; CDR3 protein: CATSLPTAPGANVLTF
J gene: TRBJ2-1; clone size: NA; D gene: TRBD2; V gene: TRBV6-5; CDR3 DNA: TGTGCCAGCTCTCTAGCGGGAGGTAACTACAATGAGCAGTTCTTC; CDR3 protein: CASSLAGGNYNEQFF
J gene: TRBJ1-5; clone size: NA; D gene: NA; V gene: TRBV10-3; CDR3 DNA: TGTGCCATCAGTGAGTCCCTGGGGGCGAGCCAGCCCCAGCATTTT; CDR3 protein: CAISESLGASQPQHF
J gene: TRBJ2-1; clone size: NA; D gene: TRBD2; V gene: TRBV28; CDR3 DNA: TGTGCCAGCAGTCCGGGACTAGCGGGGGCCCTTGGGAGCAATGAGCAGTTCTTC; CDR3 protein: CASSPGLAGALGSNEQFF
J gene: TRBJ2-1; clone size: NA; D gene: TRBD1; V gene: TRBV28; CDR3 DNA: TGTGCCAGCAGTCCAACCGACAGGGAAAACTACAATGAGCAGTTCTTC; CDR3 protein: CASSPTDRENYNEQFF
J gene: TRBJ2-7; clone size: NA; D gene: TRBD2; V gene: TRBV2; CDR3 DNA: TGTGCCAGCAGTGGGCCGGGACTAGCGGGAGTAAGGCACGAGGTCCACGAGCAGTACTTC; CDR3 protein: CASSGPGLAGVRHEVHEQYF
J gene: TRBJ1-1; clone size: NA; D gene: TRBD1; V gene: TRBV2; CDR3 DNA: TGTGCCAGCAGTGATCGTGACAGGGGTCCTGAAGCTTTCTTT; CDR3 protein: CASSDRDRGPEAFF
J gene: TRBJ2-5; clone size: NA; D gene: TRBD2; V gene: TRBV19; CDR3 DNA: TGTGCCAGTAGTATACGGCTAGCGGGGGGGCCGGAGACCCAGTACTTC; CDR3 protein: CASSIRLAGGPETQYF
J gene: TRBJ1-1; clone size: NA; D gene: NA; V gene: TRBV7-9; CDR3 DNA: TGTGCCAGCAGCTTAATTGGCGAAGGGGCGAACACTGAAGCTTTCTTT; CDR3 protein: CASSLIGEGANTEAFF
J gene: TRBJ2-3; clone size: few; D gene: NA; V gene: TRBV7-9; CDR3 DNA: TGTGCCAGCAGCTTAACAAGGGCTAGCGCAGATACGCAGTATTTT; CDR3 protein: CASSLTRASADTQYF
J gene: TRBJ1-1; clone size: NA; D gene: TRBD1; V gene: TRBV4-1; CDR3 DNA: TGCGCCAGCAGCCCAGAGACAGGGGCCATAACAGTGAACACTGAAGCTTTCTTT; CDR3 protein: CASSPETGAITVNTEAFF
J gene: TRBJ1-4; clone size: NA; D gene: NA; V gene: TRBV9; CDR3 DNA: TGTGCCAGCAGCCCGGGGGACTCTGGGGGTGAAAAACTGTTTTTT; CDR3 protein: CASSPGDSGGEKLFF
J gene: TRBJ2-7; clone size: NA; D gene: TRBD2; V gene: TRBV7-2; CDR3 DNA: TGTGCCAGCAGCCGACTAGCGGAGCAGTACTTC; CDR3 protein: CASSRLAEQYF
J gene: TRBJ2-1; clone size: NA; D gene: TRBD1; V gene: TRBV13; CDR3 DNA: TGTGCCAGCAGCGCCCCGGGACAGGGTAACAATGAGCAGTTCTTC; CDR3 protein: CASSAPGQGNNEQFF
J gene: TRBJ1-4; clone size: once; D gene: TRBD1; V gene: TRBV15; CDR3 DNA: TGTGCCACCAGTCGACAGGGGAGTACAGCTAATGAAAAACTGTTTTTT; CDR3 protein: CATSRQGSTANEKLFF
J gene: TRBJ1-1; clone size: NA; D gene: NA; V gene: TRBV28; CDR3 DNA: TGTGCCAGCAGTCCTCCGCAGGGGCCCACTGAAGCTTTCTTT; CDR3 protein: CASSPPQGPTEAFF
J gene: TRBJ2-1; clone size: NA; D gene: NA; V gene: TRBV20-1; CDR3 DNA: TGCAGTGCTACAGGGTTCAATGAGCAGTTCTTC; CDR3 protein: CSATGFNEQFF
J gene: TRBJ2-1; clone size: NA; D gene: NA; V gene: TRBV5-8; CDR3 DNA: TGTGCCAGCAGCTCCCTGGCCCAAACCGGGAAACAGGGGTTCTTC; CDR3 protein: CASSSLAQTGKQGFF
J gene: TRBJ1-5; clone size: NA; D gene: NA; V gene: TRBV19; CDR3 DNA: TGTGCCAGTAGTTCGGCAGGGTCAGAAGCCCAGCATTTT; CDR3 protein: CASSSAGSEAQHF
J gene: TRBJ2-7; clone size: NA; D gene: NA; V gene: TRBV5-1; CDR3 DNA: TGCGCCACCAAAGAAGGGGATAGTTACGAGCAGTACTTC; CDR3 protein: CATKEGDSYEQYF
J gene: TRBJ1-1; clone size: NA; D gene: NA; V gene: TRBV29-1; CDR3 DNA: TGCAGCGCCCGCGCCAGGGCAGACTCTGAAGCTTTCTTT; CDR3 protein: CSARARADSEAFF
J gene: TRBJ2-7; clone size: NA; D gene: NA; V gene: TRBV7-2; CDR3 DNA: TGTGCCAGCAGCAACATCTACGAGCAGTACTTC; CDR3 protein: CASSNIYEQYF
J gene: TRBJ2-1; clone size: NA; D gene: TRBD1; V gene: TRBV5-4; CDR3 DNA: TGTGCCAGCAGGGGTGGGACAGGGTCCTACAATGAGCAGTTCTTC; CDR3 protein: CASRGGTGSYNEQFF
J gene: TRBJ2-3; clone size: NA; D gene: NA; V gene: TRBV5-6; CDR3 DNA: TGTGCCAGCAGCTCCGCGCAAGCGACAGATACGCAGTATTTT; CDR3 protein: CASSSAQATDTQYF
J gene: TRBJ1-1; clone size: NA; D gene: NA; V gene: TRBV27; CDR3 DNA: TGTGCCAGCAGTTTATCGGGCAGGTATAAGGCTGAAGCTTTCTTT; CDR3 protein: CASSLSGRYKAEAFF
J gene: TRBJ1-4; clone size: NA; D gene: TRBD1; V gene: TRBV6-6; CDR3 DNA: TGTGCCAGCAGATACAGGGGGATGACTGAAAAACTGTTTTTT; CDR3 protein: CASRYRGMTEKLFF
J gene: TRBJ1-2; clone size: NA; D gene: NA; V gene: TRBV28; CDR3 DNA: TGTGCCAGCAGTTTATCCGACCAGGGCTCGTTCGACTATGGCTACACCTTC; CDR3 protein: CASSLSDQGSFDYGYTF
J gene: TRBJ2-2; clone size: NA; D gene: NA; V gene: TRBV9; CDR3 DNA: TGTGCCAGCAGCGTAGCCGCCGGGGAGCTGTTTTTT; CDR3 protein: CASSVAAGELFF
J gene: TRBJ2-2; clone size: NA; D gene: TRBD2; V gene: TRBV11-3; CDR3 DNA: TGTGCCAGCAGCTTGCGGGGGGCTAAGCCCGGGGAGCTGTTTTTT; CDR3 protein: CASSLRGAKPGELFF
J gene: TRBJ1-4; clone size: few; D gene: TRBD1; V gene: TRBV11-2; CDR3 DNA: TGTGCCAGCAGCTCGGGGGACAGGGCAACTAATGAAAAACTGTTTTTT; CDR3 protein: CASSSGDRATNEKLFF
J gene: TRBJ1-1; clone size: NA; D gene: NA; V gene: TRBV28; CDR3 DNA: TGTGCCAGCAGTTTATACGACAGGCCTAACACTGAAGCTTTCTTT; CDR3 protein: CASSLYDRPNTEAFF
J gene: TRBJ2-5; clone size: NA; D gene: TRBD2; V gene: TRBV5-4; CDR3 DNA: TGTGCCAGCAGCTCCGGGACTAGCGGGAAAAAAGAGACCCAGTACTTC; CDR3 protein: CASSSGTSGKKETQYF
J gene: TRBJ1-2; clone size: NA; D gene: TRBD1; V gene: TRBV28; CDR3 DNA: TGTGCCAGCAGACCTGGGACAGGGGGCGAAGCCACCTTC; CDR3 protein: CASRPGTGGEATF
J gene: TRBJ2-7; clone size: NA; D gene: TRBD2; V gene: TRBV6-1; CDR3 DNA: TGTGCCAGCAGTGATGGGGGGGAGGGGTTCGAGCAGTACTTC; CDR3 protein: CASSDGGEGFEQYF
J gene: TRBJ2-1; clone size: NA; D gene: NA; V gene: TRBV27; CDR3 DNA: TGTGCCAGCAGTCTCCTCCCGCCGGGAGACAATGAGCAGTTCTTC; CDR3 protein: CASSLLPPGDNEQFF
J gene: TRBJ1-2; clone size: once; D gene: TRBD1; V gene: TRBV7-2; CDR3 DNA: TGTGCCAGCAGCGACAGGGGCGGCTATGGCTACACCTTC; CDR3 protein: CASSDRGGYGYTF
J gene: TRBJ2-3; clone size: NA; D gene: TRBD2; V gene: TRBV9; CDR3 DNA: TGTGCCAGCAGCGCCGGGACTACTAGCACAGATACGCAGTATTTT; CDR3 protein: CASSAGTTSTDTQYF
J gene: TRBJ1-2; clone size: NA; D gene: NA; V gene: TRBV28; CDR3 DNA: TGTGCCAGCAGTTTATTTATTTCAGGGGATGGCTACACCTTC; CDR3 protein: CASSLFISGDGYTF
J gene: TRBJ1-1; clone size: NA; D gene: NA; V gene: TRBV7-8; CDR3 DNA: TGTGCCAGCAGTTTTCAGGAACACACTGAAGCTTTCTTT; CDR3 protein: CASSFQEHTEAFF